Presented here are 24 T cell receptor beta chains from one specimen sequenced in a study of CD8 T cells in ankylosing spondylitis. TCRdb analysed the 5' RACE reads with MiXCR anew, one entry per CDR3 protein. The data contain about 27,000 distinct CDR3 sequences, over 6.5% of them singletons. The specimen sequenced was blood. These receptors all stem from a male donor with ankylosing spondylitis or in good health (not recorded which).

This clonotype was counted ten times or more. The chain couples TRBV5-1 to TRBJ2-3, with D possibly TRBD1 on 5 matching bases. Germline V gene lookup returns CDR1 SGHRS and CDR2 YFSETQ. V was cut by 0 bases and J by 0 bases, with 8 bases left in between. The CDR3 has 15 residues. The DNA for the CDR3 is TGCGCCAGCAGCTTGGAACAGGCCAGCACAGATACGCAGTATTTT. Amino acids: CASSLEQASTDTQYF.

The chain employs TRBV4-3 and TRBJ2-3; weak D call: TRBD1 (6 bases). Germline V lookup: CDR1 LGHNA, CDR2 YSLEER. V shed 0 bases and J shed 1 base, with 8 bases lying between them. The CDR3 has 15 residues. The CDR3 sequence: CASSQEPGGTDTQYF. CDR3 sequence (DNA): TGCGCCAGCAGCCAAGAACCAGGGGGCACAGATACGCAGTATTTT.

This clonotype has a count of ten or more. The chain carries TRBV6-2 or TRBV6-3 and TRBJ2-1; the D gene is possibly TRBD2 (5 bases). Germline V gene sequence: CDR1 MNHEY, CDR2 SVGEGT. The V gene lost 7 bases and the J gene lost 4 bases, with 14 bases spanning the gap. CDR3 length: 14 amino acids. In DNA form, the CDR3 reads TGTGCCAGCACCGGAGGTAGGAGGTACAATGAGCAGTTCTTC. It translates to CASTGGRRYNEQFF.

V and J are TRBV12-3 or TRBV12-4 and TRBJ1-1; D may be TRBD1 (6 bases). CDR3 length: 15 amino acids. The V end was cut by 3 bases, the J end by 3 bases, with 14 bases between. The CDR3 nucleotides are TGTGCCAGCAGTTTGGGGGGCGATGGGGACACTGAAGCTTTCTTT. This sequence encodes CASSLGGDGDTEAFF.

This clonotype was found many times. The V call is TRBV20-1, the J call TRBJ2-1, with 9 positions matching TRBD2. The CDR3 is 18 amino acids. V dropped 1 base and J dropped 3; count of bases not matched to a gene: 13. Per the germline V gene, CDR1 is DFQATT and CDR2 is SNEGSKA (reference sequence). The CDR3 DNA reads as TGCAGTGCTAGAGCCATAGGAGGGCTAGCGGGGTTCTACAATGAGCAGTTCTTC. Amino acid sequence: CSARAIGGLAGFYNEQFF.

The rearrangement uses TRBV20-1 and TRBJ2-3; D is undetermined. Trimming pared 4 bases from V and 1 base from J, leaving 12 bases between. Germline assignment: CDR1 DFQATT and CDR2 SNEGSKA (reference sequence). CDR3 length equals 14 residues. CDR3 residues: CSAIPLRRTDTQYF. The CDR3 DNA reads TGCAGTGCTATCCCCTTGCGGCGCACAGATACGCAGTATTTT.

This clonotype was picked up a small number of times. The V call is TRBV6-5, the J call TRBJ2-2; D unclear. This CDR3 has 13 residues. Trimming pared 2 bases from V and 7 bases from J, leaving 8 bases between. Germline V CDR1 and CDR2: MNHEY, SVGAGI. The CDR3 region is CASSYPRVGELFF. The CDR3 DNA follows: TGTGCCAGCAGTTACCCTCGGGTCGGGGAGCTGTTTTTT.

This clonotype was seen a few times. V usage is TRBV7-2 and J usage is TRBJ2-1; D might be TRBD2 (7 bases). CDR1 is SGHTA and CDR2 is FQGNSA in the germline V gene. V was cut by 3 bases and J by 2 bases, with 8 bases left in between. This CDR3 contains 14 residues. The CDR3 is CASSLRGPYNEQFF. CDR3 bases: TGTGCCAGCAGCTTGCGGGGGCCCTACAATGAGCAGTTCTTC.

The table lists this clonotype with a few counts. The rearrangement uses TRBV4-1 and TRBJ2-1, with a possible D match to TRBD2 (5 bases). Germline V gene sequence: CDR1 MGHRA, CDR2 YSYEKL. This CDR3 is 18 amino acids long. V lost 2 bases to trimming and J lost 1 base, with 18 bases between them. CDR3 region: CASSQTHYSGSSYNEQFF. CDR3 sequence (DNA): TGCGCCAGCAGCCAAACTCATTATTCGGGGAGTTCCTACAATGAGCAGTTCTTC.

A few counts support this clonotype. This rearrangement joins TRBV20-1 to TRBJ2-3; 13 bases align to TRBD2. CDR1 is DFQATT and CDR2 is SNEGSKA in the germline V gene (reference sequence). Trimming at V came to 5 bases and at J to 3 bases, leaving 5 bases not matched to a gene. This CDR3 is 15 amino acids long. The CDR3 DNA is TGCAGTGCTTCACTAGCGGGGGGGCCTACAGATACGCAGTATTTT. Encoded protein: CSASLAGGPTDTQYF.

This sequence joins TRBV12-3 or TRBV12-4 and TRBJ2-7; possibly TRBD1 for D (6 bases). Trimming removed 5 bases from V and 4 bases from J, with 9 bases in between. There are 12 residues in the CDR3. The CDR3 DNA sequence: TGTGCCAGCAGTCACCAGGGGTACGAGCAGTACTTC. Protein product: CASSHQGYEQYF.

The CDR3 DNA reads as TGTGCCAGCAGCTTAAAACAGGGCACTGAAGCTTTCTTT. Residues: CASSLKQGTEAFF. The chain couples TRBV7-3 to TRBJ1-1; perhaps TRBD1 as D (6 bases). CDR1 and CDR2 from the germline V gene are SGHTA and FQGTGA. The CDR3 totals 13 residues. Between the trimmed V and J ends, which lost 1 base and 4 bases, there was a span of 7 bases.

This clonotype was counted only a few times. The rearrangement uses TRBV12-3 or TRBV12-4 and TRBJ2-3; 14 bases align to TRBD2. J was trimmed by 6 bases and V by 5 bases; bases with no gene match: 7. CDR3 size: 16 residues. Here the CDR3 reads CASSKGLAGEYDTQYF. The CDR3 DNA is TGTGCCAGCAGTAAGGGACTAGCGGGAGAATATGATACGCAGTATTTT.

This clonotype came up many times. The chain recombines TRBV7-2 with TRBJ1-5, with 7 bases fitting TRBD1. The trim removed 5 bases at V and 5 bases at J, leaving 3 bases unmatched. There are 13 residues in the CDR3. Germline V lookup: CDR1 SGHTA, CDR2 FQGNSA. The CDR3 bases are TGTGCCAGCAGCCTAGACAGGGATCAGCCCCAGCATTTT. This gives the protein CASSLDRDQPQHF.

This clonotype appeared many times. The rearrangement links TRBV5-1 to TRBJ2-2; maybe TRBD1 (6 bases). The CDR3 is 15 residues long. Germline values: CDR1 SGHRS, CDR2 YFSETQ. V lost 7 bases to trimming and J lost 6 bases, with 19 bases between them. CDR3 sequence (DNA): TGCGCCAGCGTACGGGACACCGTTTCATCCGGGGAGCTGTTTTTT. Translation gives CASVRDTVSSGELFF.

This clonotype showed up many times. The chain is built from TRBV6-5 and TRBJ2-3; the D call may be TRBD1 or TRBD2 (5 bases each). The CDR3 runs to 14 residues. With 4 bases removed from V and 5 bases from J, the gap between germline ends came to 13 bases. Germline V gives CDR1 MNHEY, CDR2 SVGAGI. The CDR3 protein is CASSFRDPQDTQYF. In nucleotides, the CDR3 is TGTGCCAGCAGTTTTAGGGACCCGCAAGATACGCAGTATTTT.

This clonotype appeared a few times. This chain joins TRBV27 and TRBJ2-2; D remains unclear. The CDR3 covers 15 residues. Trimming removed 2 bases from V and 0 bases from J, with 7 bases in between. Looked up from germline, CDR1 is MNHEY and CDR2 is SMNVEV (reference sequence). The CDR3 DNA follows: TGTGCCAGCAGTTTACCCGGGCCGAACACCGGGGAGCTGTTTTTT. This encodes CASSLPGPNTGELFF.

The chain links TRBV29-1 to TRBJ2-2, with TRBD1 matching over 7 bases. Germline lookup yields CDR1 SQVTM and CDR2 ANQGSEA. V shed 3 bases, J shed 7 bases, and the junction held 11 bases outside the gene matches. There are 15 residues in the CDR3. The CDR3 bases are TGCAGCGTTGACCCCGACAGGGCTGGTGGCGGGGAGCTGTTTTTT. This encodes CSVDPDRAGGGELFF.

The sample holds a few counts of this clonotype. CDR3 residues: CASSPRDSFYNEQFF. CDR3 nucleotides: TGTGCCAGCAGTCCCCGGGACTCCTTTTACAATGAGCAGTTCTTC. The rearrangement joins TRBV28 to TRBJ2-1; TRBD2 might be the D (6 bases). The CDR3 has 15 amino acids. V lost 5 bases and J lost 4, with 15 bases in between. Germline assignment: CDR1 MDHEN and CDR2 SYDVKM.

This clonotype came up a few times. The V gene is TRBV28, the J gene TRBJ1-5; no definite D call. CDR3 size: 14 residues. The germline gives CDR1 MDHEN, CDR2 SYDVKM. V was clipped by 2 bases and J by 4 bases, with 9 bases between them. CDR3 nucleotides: TGTGCCAGCAGTTTACGCCCACGGAATCAGCCCCAGCATTTT. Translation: CASSLRPRNQPQHF. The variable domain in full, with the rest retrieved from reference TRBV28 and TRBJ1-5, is DVKVTQSSRYLVKRTGEKVFLECVQDMDHENMFWYRQDPGLGLRLIYFSYDVKMKEKGDIPEGYSVSREKKERFSLILESASTNQTSMYLCASSLRPRNQPQHFGDGTRLSIL.

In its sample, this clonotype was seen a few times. The CDR3 loop reads CASSQDRTGRDTF. CDR3 nucleotides: TGTGCCAGCAGCCAAGATCGCACAGGGAGGGACACCTTC. This rearrangement joins TRBV4-2 to TRBJ1-2; D might be TRBD1 (6 bases). Germline CDR1 reads LGHNA; CDR2 reads YNFKEQ. V shed 0 bases and J shed 12 bases, with 14 bases lying between them. The CDR3 runs to 13 residues.

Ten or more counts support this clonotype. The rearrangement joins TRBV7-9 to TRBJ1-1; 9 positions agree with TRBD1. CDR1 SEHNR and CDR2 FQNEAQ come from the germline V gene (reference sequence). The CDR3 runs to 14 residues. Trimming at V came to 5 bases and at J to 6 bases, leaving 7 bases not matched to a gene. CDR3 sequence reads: CASSINRGQAEAFF. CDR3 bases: TGTGCCAGCAGCATAAACAGGGGGCAGGCTGAAGCTTTCTTT.

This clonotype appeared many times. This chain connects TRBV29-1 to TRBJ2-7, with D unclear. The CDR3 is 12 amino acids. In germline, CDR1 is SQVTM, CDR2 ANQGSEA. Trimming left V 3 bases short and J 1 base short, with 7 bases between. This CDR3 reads CSVETGSYEQYF. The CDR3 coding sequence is TGCAGCGTTGAGACCGGGTCCTACGAGCAGTACTTC.

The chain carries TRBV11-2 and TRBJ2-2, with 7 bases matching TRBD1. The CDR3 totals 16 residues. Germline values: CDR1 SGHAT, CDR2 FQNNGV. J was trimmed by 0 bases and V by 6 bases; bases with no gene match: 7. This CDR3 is CASRPPGTANTGELFF. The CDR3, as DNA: TGTGCCAGCAGACCTCCGGGGACAGCGAACACCGGGGAGCTGTTTTTT.